One sample yielded the 8 T cell receptor beta chains listed below, sequenced in a study of cytomegalovirus exposure and HLA in healthy donors. Researchers ran the PCR with 60 Vbeta and 13 Jbeta primers. TCRdb's copy holds only in-frame clones and misses some; the assay was immunoSEQ multiplex PCR. The repertoire includes 100,000 or so clones, about four fifths of them detected once, and approximately 2% sits in the top ten. Material: PBMCs. These receptors originate from a woman aged 35 to 49 in good health and CMV-seronegative.

The chain combines TRBV25-1 with TRBJ2-2; TRBD1 might be the D (6 bases). This CDR3 has 13 amino acids. Deletions cut 2 bases from V and 8 bases from J, with 9 bases between. Germline V gene lookup returns CDR1 MGHDK and CDR2 SYGVNS. CDR3 loop: CASSEPGTGELFF. DNA for the CDR3: TGTGCCAGCAGTGAACCTGGGACAGGGGAGCTGTTTTTT. Full variable domain (outside the CDR3, taken from reference TRBV25-1 and TRBJ2-2): EADIYQTPRYLVIGTGKKITLECSQTMGHDKMYWYQQDPGMELHLIHYSYGVNSTEKGDLSSESTVSRIRTEHFPLTLESARPSHTSQYLCASSEPGTGELFFGEGSRLTVL.

The chain recombines TRBV25-1 with TRBJ2-1; 9 bases fit TRBD2. Germline CDR1 MGHDK, CDR2 SYGVNS. Trimming took 4 bases from V and 10 from J; bases not matched to a gene: 11. This CDR3 has 15 amino acids. The CDR3 spells CASSAPGGGEEEQFF. CDR3 nucleotide sequence: TGTGCCAGCAGTGCCCCTGGCGGGGGGGAAGAGGAGCAGTTCTTC.

This clone was found once. The chain recombines TRBV5-1 with TRBJ1-2; 10 bases fit TRBD1. CDR3 length: 15 residues. The V gene's germline CDR1 is SGHRS and CDR2 YFSETQ. Losses at the gene ends were 2 bases for V and 4 bases for J; bases not matched to a gene: 5. Written as DNA, the CDR3 is TGCGCCAGCAGCTTCGGGACAGGGGAGGGCTATGGCTACACCTTC. This sequence encodes CASSFGTGEGYGYTF. The full variable domain, completed using reference TRBV5-1 and TRBJ1-2, is KAGVTQTPRYLIKTRGQQVTLSCSPISGHRSVSWYQQTPGQGLQFLFEYFSETQRNKGNFPGRFSGRQFSNSRSEMNVSTLELGDSALYLCASSFGTGEGYGYTFGSGTRLTVV.

The chain's CDR3 is CASSLLASGGATDTQYF. DNA of the CDR3: TGTGCCAGCAGCTTATTGGCCAGCGGGGGGGCCACAGATACGCAGTATTTT. The chain joins TRBV7-3 to TRBJ2-3; 10 bases map to TRBD2. The CDR3 totals 17 residues. Germline V gene data show CDR1 as SGHTA and CDR2 as FQGTGA. The V gene end was trimmed by 2 bases and the J gene end by 2 bases; junction bases not matched to a gene: 7.

The chain uses TRBV19 and TRBJ2-2, with 11 nucleotides matching TRBD2. Germline trimming cut 3 bases from V and 5 bases from J; bases unmatched to any gene: 8. The V gene's germline CDR1 is LNHDA and CDR2 SQIVND (reference sequence). CDR3 length equals 17 residues. The CDR3 DNA sequence: TGTGCCAGTAGTATGAATAGCGGGAGGGCCGGAACCGGGGAGCTGTTTTTT. Translating it yields CASSMNSGRAGTGELFF.

The chain links TRBV19 to TRBJ1-1; weak D call: TRBD1 (5 bases). Looked up from germline, CDR1 is LNHDA and CDR2 is SQIVND (reference sequence). This CDR3 contains 14 residues. The germline V and J ends were trimmed by 3 bases and 3 bases, with 11 bases remaining between them. This CDR3 is CASSIAAGDTEAFF. CDR3 sequence (DNA): TGTGCCAGTAGTATCGCCGCGGGGGACACTGAAGCTTTCTTT.

This clone was detected only a few times. This chain uses TRBV6-1 with TRBJ1-2; TRBD1 is a possible D gene (5 bases). From germline, CDR1 is MNHNS and CDR2 SASEGT. Trimming took 9 bases from V and 5 from J, leaving 13 bases between them. The length of the CDR3 is 12 residues. The CDR3 protein is CASGATLYGYTF. DNA for the CDR3: TGTGCCAGTGGGGCTACACTATATGGCTACACCTTC.

The J gene is TRBJ1-3, the V gene TRBV28; 7 bases line up with TRBD1. The ends lost 3 bases at V and 3 bases at J; junction bases unmatched: 5. This CDR3 is 15 amino acids long. Germline assignment: CDR1 MDHEN and CDR2 SYDVKM. The CDR3 DNA reads TGTGCCAGCAGTTTGACAGGGCCTTTTGGAAACACCATATATTTT. Its translation is CASSLTGPFGNTIYF.